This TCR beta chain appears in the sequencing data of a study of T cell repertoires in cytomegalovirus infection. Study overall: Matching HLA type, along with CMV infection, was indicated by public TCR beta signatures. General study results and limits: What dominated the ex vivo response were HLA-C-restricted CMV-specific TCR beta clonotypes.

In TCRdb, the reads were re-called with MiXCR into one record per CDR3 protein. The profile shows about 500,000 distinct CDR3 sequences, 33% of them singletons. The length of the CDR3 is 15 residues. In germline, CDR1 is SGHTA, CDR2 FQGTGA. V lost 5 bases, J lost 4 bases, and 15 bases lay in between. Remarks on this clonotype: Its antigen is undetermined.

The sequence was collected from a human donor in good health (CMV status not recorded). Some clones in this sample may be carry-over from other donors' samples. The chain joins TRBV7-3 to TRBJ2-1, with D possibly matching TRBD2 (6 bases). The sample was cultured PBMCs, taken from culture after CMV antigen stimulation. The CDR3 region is CASSLQASEYNEQFF. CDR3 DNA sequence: TGTGCCAGCAGCCTTCAGGCTAGCGAGTACAATGAGCAGTTCTTC.